Sequencing of this T cell receptor beta chain was carried out in a study of shared clonotypes between healthy human individuals. Naivety among CD8 cells was defined by CD45RO negativity and positive CCR7 selection, thereby excluding terminally differentiated effector memory CD45RA+ cells. This table comes from immunoSEQ multiplex PCR, and its TCRdb copy is limited to in-frame clones, with some not included. The sample lists 550,000 to 750,000 clones; 92% were seen once. The CDR3 has 13 residues. Trimming pared 7 bases from V and 4 bases from J, leaving 14 bases between. Germline values: CDR1 MNHEY, CDR2 SVGAGI.

This chain uses TRBV6-5 with TRBJ2-7; maybe TRBD2 (6 bases). Sequenced input: naive CD8+ T cells sorted from blood. The source is a man in his thirties or forties in good health. DNA of the CDR3: TGTGCCAGCACCCTGACTAGAGGATACGAGCAGTACTTC. It translates to CASTLTRGYEQYF.